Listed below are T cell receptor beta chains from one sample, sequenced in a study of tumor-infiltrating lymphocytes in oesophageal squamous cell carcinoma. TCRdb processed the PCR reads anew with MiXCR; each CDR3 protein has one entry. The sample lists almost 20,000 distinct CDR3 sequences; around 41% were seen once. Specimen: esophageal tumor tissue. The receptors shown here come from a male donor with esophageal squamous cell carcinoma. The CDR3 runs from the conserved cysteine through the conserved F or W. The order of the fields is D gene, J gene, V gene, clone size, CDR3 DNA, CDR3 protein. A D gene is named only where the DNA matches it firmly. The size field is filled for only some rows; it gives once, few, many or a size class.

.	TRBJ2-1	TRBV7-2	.	TGTGCCAGCAGGACAAGGGGGAGCTCCTACAATGAGCAGTTCTTC	CASRTRGSSYNEQFF
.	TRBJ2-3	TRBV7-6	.	TGTGCCAGCAGCCTACAGGGCCTCTCCACAGATACGCAGTATTTT	CASSLQGLSTDTQYF
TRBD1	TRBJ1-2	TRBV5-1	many	TGCGCCAGCAGCTTGCAGGGGGCGGACTATGGCTACACCTTC	CASSLQGADYGYTF
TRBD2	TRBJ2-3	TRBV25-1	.	TGTGCCAGCAGTGAAGGACTAGCGGGAGGGGGAGATACGCAGTATTTT	CASSEGLAGGGDTQYF
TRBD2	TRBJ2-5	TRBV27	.	TGTGCCAGCAGTAATAGCGGGAGGAGGGGTCAAGAGACCCAGTACTTC	CASSNSGRRGQETQYF
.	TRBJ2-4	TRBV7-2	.	TGTGCCAGCAGCTTAGCCCCCCAGTACTTC	CASSLAPQYF
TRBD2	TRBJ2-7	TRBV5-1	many	TGCGCCAGCAGCCATACTAGCGGGAGATACGAGCAGTACTTC	CASSHTSGRYEQYF
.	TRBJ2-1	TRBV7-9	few	TGTGCCAGCAGCTTTGCGGGGAACTACAATGAGCAGTTCTTC	CASSFAGNYNEQFF
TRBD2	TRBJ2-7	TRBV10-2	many	TGCGCCAGCAGTGAAAGCCCTTCTAGCGGTGCGGGGGGCCAGGTGCAGTACTTC	CASSESPSSGAGGQVQYF
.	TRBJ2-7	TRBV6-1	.	TGTGCCAGCAGTTATTTAGGGGTTGGAACCTCCGAGCAGTACTTC	CASSYLGVGTSEQYF
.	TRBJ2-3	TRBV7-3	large	TGTGCCAGCAGCCCGTCCTACCTAGGCACAGATACGCAGTATTTT	CASSPSYLGTDTQYF
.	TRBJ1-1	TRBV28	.	TGTGCCACCAGGGGACGCCCTGAAGCTTTCTTT	CATRGRPEAFF
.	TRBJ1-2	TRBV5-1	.	TGCGCCAGCAGCTTGGGCCACAGGGTTGGCTACACCTTC	CASSLGHRVGYTF
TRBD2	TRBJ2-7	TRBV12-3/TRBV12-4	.	TGTGCCAGCAGTCCCGGGACTAGCGGGACCAATGAGCAGTACTTC	CASSPGTSGTNEQYF
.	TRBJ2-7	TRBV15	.	TGTGCCACTCAGGACGGAAAACACTACGAGCAGTACTTC	CATQDGKHYEQYF
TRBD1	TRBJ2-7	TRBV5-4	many	TGTGCCAGCAGCTCCCAAAGGGGACAGGGGGTCTACGAGCAGTACTTC	CASSSQRGQGVYEQYF
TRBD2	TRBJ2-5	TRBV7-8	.	TGTGCCAGCAGCTTTGGACTAGCGACACAAGAGACCCAGTACTTC	CASSFGLATQETQYF
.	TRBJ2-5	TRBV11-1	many	TGTGCCAGCAGCTTAGTGGTCAGCCAAGAGACCCAGTACTTC	CASSLVVSQETQYF
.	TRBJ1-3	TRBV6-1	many	TGTGCCAGCCGAGGGGCTGGAAACACCATATATTTT	CASRGAGNTIYF
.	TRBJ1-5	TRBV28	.	TGTGCCAGCAGTTTAAGGACAGCCCATCAGCCCCAGCATTTT	CASSLRTAHQPQHF
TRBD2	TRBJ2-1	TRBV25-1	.	TGTGCCAGCAGTCCTCAGGGACTATTTGAGCAGTTCTTC	CASSPQGLFEQFF
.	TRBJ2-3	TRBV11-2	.	TGTGCCAGCAGCTTCAGACGACAGGAAAGAGGGGCTAAAGATACGCAGTATTTT	CASSFRRQERGAKDTQYF
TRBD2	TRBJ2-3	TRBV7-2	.	TGTGCCAGCAGCTCCCGACTAGCATTCACAGATACGCAGTATTTT	CASSSRLAFTDTQYF
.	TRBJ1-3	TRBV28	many	TGTGCCAGCAGTTTTCGGATAACTGGAAACACCATATATTTT	CASSFRITGNTIYF
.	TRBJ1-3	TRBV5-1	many	TGCGCCAGCAGCGAGGGGACAAGCTCTGGAAACACCATATATTTT	CASSEGTSSGNTIYF
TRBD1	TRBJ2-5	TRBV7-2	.	TGTGCCAGCAGCCGGGACAGGGCACAAGAGACCCAGTACTTC	CASSRDRAQETQYF
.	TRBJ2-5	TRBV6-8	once	TGTGCCAGCAACACAGGTTACAAAGAGACCCAGTACTTC	CASNTGYKETQYF
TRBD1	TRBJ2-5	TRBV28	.	TGTGCCAGCCTTGACAGGGGGCTAGAGACCCAGTACTTC	CASLDRGLETQYF
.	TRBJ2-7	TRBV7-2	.	TGTGCCAGCAGCTTAGGAGCCTACGAGCAGTACTTC	CASSLGAYEQYF
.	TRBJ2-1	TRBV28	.	TGTGCCAGCAGGGAGGGAACCTACAATGAGCAGTTCTTC	CASREGTYNEQFF
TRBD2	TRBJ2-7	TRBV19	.	TGTGCCAGTAGTAGCAGAGCGGGAGGGCCGCAAGAGCAGTACTTC	CASSSRAGGPQEQYF
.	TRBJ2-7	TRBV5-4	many	TGTGCCAGCACCGGGATTGGGGGCTCGGACGAGCAGTACTTC	CASTGIGGSDEQYF
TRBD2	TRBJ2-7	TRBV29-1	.	TGCAGCGTCCAGTCTAGCGGGGGGTACGAGCAGTACTTC	CSVQSSGGYEQYF
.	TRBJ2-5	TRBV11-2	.	TGTGCCAGCAGCTTAGATCGGGGGTACCAAGAGACCCAGTACTTC	CASSLDRGYQETQYF
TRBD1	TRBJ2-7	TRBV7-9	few	TGTGCCAGCAGCTTTGGGGACAGGGTCTACGAGCAGTACTTC	CASSFGDRVYEQYF
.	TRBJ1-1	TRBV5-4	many	TGTGCCAGCAGCTTGACAGGGATCACTGAAGCTTTCTTT	CASSLTGITEAFF
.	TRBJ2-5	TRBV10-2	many	TGCGCCAGCAGCCCCGGAGGGGCGGGGTCTGCCCGAGAGACCCAGTACTTC	CASSPGGAGSARETQYF
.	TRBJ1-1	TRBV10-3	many	TGTGCCATCACCCGGGCGGGGAACACTGAAGCTTTCTTT	CAITRAGNTEAFF
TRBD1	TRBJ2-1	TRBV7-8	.	TGTGCCAGCAGCTTATATAGGACAGGGGTCAATGAGCAGTTCTTC	CASSLYRTGVNEQFF
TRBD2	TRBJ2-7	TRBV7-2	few	TGTGCCAGCAGCCTTGGGGTAGCGGGGGGTTACGAGCAGTACTTC	CASSLGVAGGYEQYF
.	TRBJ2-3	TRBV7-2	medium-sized	TGTGCCAGCAGCTTAAAAGGCACAGATACGCAGTATTTT	CASSLKGTDTQYF
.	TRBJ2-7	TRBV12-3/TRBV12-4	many	TGTGCCAGCAGTCCCAGGGGGGGGTCCCACAATGAGCAGTACTTC	CASSPRGGSHNEQYF
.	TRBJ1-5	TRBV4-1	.	TGCGCCAGCAGCCAAGTTGCCGGGACGGCAAACGGGCCCCAGCATTTT	CASSQVAGTANGPQHF
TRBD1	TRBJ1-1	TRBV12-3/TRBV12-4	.	TGTGCCAGCAGTGACAGGGACTTGAACACTGAAGCTTTCTTT	CASSDRDLNTEAFF
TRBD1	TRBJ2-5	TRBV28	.	TGTGCCAGCTCGGACAGGGAACAAGAGACCCAGTACTTC	CASSDREQETQYF
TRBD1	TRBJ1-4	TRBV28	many	TGTGCCAGCAGTCTTTCCCAGGGGGGAAAACTGTTTTTT	CASSLSQGGKLFF
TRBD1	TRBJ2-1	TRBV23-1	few	TGCGCCAGCAGAGTACAGGGGGTGCCCTCCAGTCCCTACAATGAGCAGTTCTTC	CASRVQGVPSSPYNEQFF
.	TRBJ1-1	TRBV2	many	TGTGCCAGCAGTGAGTGGGGACACACTGAAGCTTTCTTT	CASSEWGHTEAFF
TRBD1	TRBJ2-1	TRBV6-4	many	TGTGCCAGCAGCGCCGGGACAGGGGCATACAATGAGCAGTTCTTC	CASSAGTGAYNEQFF
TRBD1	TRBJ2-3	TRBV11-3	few	TGTGCCAGCAGCACGCGACAGGGCCCAGATACGCAGTATTTT	CASSTRQGPDTQYF
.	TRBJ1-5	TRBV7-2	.	TGTGCCAGCAGCGCGCGTGGGGGGGGCGCCGGCAATCAGCCCCAGCATTTT	CASSARGGGAGNQPQHF
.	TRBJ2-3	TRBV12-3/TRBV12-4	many	TGTGCCAGCAGAGGAGCCTCAGATACGCAGTATTTT	CASRGASDTQYF